Listed here are 19 T cell receptor beta chains from one sample, sequenced in a study of T-cell reconstitution after alpha-beta-depleted transplantation in children. Library preparation (for TCRbeta) was performed with unique molecular identifiers. TCRdb redid the calling of the PCR reads with MiXCR, one entry per CDR3 protein. The top ten hold less than 40% of the sample, which has around 100,000 distinct CDR3 sequences, about 9.3% seen once. The sequenced sample was PBMCs, obtained before TCRalphabeta/CD19-depleted stem cell transplant. The receptors here all came from a boy between 2 and 15 years old with acute lymphoblastic leukemia, due to receive a stem cell transplant.

This clonotype was observed many times. The chain joins TRBV6-5 to TRBJ2-1; D uncertain. Trimming shortened V by 2 bases and J by 2 bases, and 13 bases separated the two germline ends. Germline CDR1 is MNHEY and CDR2 is SVGAGI. CDR3 length: 16 amino acids. The CDR3 loop is CASSYVGKRAYNEQFF. In DNA form, the CDR3 reads TGTGCCAGCAGTTACGTAGGTAAAAGGGCCTACAATGAGCAGTTCTTC.

This clonotype was observed many times. J is TRBJ2-5 and V is TRBV5-1; TRBD1 matches at 7 bases. In germline, CDR1 is SGHRS, CDR2 YFSETQ. Losses at the gene ends were 3 bases for V and 3 bases for J; bases not matched to a gene: 17. This CDR3 is 18 amino acids long. CDR3 nucleotides: TGCGCCAGCAGCTGCCCAAAGAGAAGGACAGGTAGAAAAGAGACCCAGTACTTC. This gives the protein CASSCPKRRTGRKETQYF.

This clonotype was recorded a few times. The rearrangement joins TRBV3-1 to TRBJ2-1; no reliable D call. Germline lookup yields CDR1 LGHDT and CDR2 YNNKEL (reference sequence). V was trimmed by 1 base and J by 0 bases, leaving 7 bases between them. The CDR3 consists of 15 residues. CDR3 protein: CASSQGRSSYNEQFF. CDR3 nucleotide sequence: TGTGCCAGCAGCCAAGGTCGGAGCTCCTACAATGAGCAGTTCTTC.

There are a few counts of this clonotype. The CDR3 DNA sequence: TGCAGTGCTAGAGTGCTAGCAGGGGGCGTGGACTTAAACACTGAAGCTTTCTTT. It yields the protein CSARVLAGGVDLNTEAFF. The J gene is TRBJ1-1, the V gene TRBV20-1; 8 bases match TRBD1. Germline CDR1 DFQATT, CDR2 SNEGSKA (reference sequence). V dropped 1 base and J dropped 2; count of bases not matched to a gene: 15. The CDR3 is 18 residues long.

This clonotype was observed at least ten times. The chain links TRBV3-1 to TRBJ2-3; D not resolved. From germline, CDR1 is LGHDT and CDR2 YNNKEL (reference sequence). CDR3 size: 16 residues. V shed 4 bases and J shed 9 bases, with 23 bases lying between them. DNA for the CDR3: TGTGCCAGCAGCCGATCGTGGGAACCCCGCAGCCTGACGCAGTATTTT. It encodes CASSRSWEPRSLTQYF.

The table lists this clonotype with a few counts. The chain employs TRBV5-1 and TRBJ2-1; 8 nucleotides align to TRBD2. Germline trimming cut 1 base from V and 3 bases from J; bases unmatched to any gene: 6. The length of the CDR3 is 16 residues. Germline V lookup: CDR1 SGHRS, CDR2 YFSETQ. DNA for the CDR3: TGCGCCAGCAGCTTGCTGGCGGGAGGAGGCTACAATGAGCAGTTCTTC. It specifies CASSLLAGGGYNEQFF.

The table lists this clonotype with a few counts. The rearrangement joins TRBV12-1 to TRBJ2-2; the listed D gene, TRBD2, was not tested against the DNA. TRBV12-1 is reported as a pseudogene. This CDR3 is 13 amino acids long. The CDR3 loop reads CASSPGGLRELFF. CDR3 sequence (DNA): TGTGCCAGCAGCCCTGGGGGCCTCCGGGAGCTGTTTTTT.

A single count supports this clonotype. The chain couples TRBV20-1 to TRBJ2-1; D remains ambiguous. Trimming shortened V by 6 bases and J by 4 bases, and 16 bases separated the two germline ends. Germline loops: CDR1 DFQATT, CDR2 SNEGSKA (reference sequence). This CDR3 is 14 amino acids long. In nucleotides, the CDR3 is TGCAGTGCCCCCCGAGACCAGATTTACAATGAGCAGTTCTTC. Encoded protein: CSAPRDQIYNEQFF.

The rearrangement uses TRBV7-9 and TRBJ1-1; D not certain. The germline gives CDR1 SEHNR, CDR2 FQNEAQ (reference sequence). Trimming pared 3 bases from V and 6 bases from J, leaving 8 bases between. The CDR3 totals 12 residues. CDR3: CASSFGISEAFF. The CDR3 region has the DNA TGTGCCAGCAGCTTCGGGATATCTGAAGCTTTCTTT.

In its sample, this clonotype was seen once. This chain uses TRBV6-6 with TRBJ2-1; 9 bases map to TRBD1. The CDR3 has 13 residues. Germline loops: CDR1 MNHNY, CDR2 SVGAGI (reference sequence). With 4 bases clipped from V and 10 bases from J, the junction kept 5 bases outside the gene matches. The CDR3 DNA sequence: TGTGCCAGCAGTTTACAGGGGGCTTACGAGCAGTTCTTC. It is translated as CASSLQGAYEQFF.

This clonotype appeared many times. V gene TRBV29-1 combines with J gene TRBJ2-7; 8 nucleotides align to TRBD1. Unmatched junction bases numbered 2, after V lost 7 bases and J lost 0 bases. CDR3 length: 12 residues. Germline-derived CDR1 and CDR2 are SQVTM and ANQGSEA. The chain's CDR3 is CSGTGNSYEQYF. In DNA form, the CDR3 reads TGCAGCGGGACAGGGAACTCCTACGAGCAGTACTTC.

This chain joins TRBV7-2 and TRBJ2-1; 12 nucleotides line up with TRBD2. The CDR3 is 16 amino acids. Germline CDR1 and CDR2: SGHTA and FQGNSA. With 4 bases clipped from V and 10 bases from J, the junction kept 11 bases outside the gene matches. CDR3 sequence: CASSSRLAGARGEQFF. The CDR3, as DNA: TGTGCCAGCAGCTCCCGACTAGCGGGGGCCCGCGGGGAGCAGTTCTTC.

The rearrangement joins TRBV2 to TRBJ2-7, with TRBD2 as a possible D gene (5 bases). Trimming removed 6 bases at V and 9 bases at J, with 12 bases between. The CDR3 consists of 11 residues. Germline V gene lookup returns CDR1 SNHLY and CDR2 FYNNEI. The CDR3 DNA is TGTGCCAGCAGAAAAGAGGGTTTGCAGTACTTC. Its protein is CASRKEGLQYF. Full variable domain (outside the CDR3, taken from reference TRBV2 and TRBJ2-7): EPEVTQTPSHQVTQMGQEVILRCVPISNHLYFYWYRQILGQKVEFLVSFYNNEISEKSEIFDDQFSVERPDGSNFTLKIRSTKLEDSAMYFCASRKEGLQYFGPGTRLTVT.

The table lists this clonotype with many counts. The CDR3 spells CASSGLPSTDTQYF. The DNA for the CDR3 is TGTGCCAGCTCGGGACTTCCTAGCACAGATACGCAGTATTTT. The V gene is TRBV7-2, the J gene TRBJ2-3; weak D call: TRBD2 (6 bases). This CDR3 comprises 14 residues. V was clipped by 8 bases and J by 0 bases, with 12 bases between them. Per germline, CDR1 SGHTA and CDR2 FQGNSA.

This clonotype occurred many times. This chain connects TRBV20-1 to TRBJ2-2, with 9 bases aligning to TRBD2. Germline-derived CDR1 and CDR2 are DFQATT and SNEGSKA (reference sequence). The length of the CDR3 is 17 residues. The trim removed 0 bases at V and 4 bases at J, leaving 9 bases unmatched. The CDR3 here is CSARDPRTSVGTGELFF. In DNA, the CDR3 is TGCAGTGCTAGAGATCCCAGGACTAGCGTCGGCACCGGGGAGCTGTTTTTT.

The J gene is TRBJ2-1, the V gene TRBV20-1, with D unresolved. CDR3 size: 12 residues. Trimming pared 1 base from V and 10 bases from J, leaving 11 bases between. Germline V lookup: CDR1 DFQATT, CDR2 SNEGSKA (reference sequence). CDR3 region: CSARVGGLEQFF. Written as DNA, the CDR3 is TGCAGTGCTAGAGTGGGTGGATTGGAGCAGTTCTTC.

The chain recombines TRBV27 with TRBJ2-2; 7 bases map to TRBD1. From germline, CDR1 is MNHEY and CDR2 SMNVEV (reference sequence). J lost 7 bases, V lost 5 bases, and 7 bases had no gene match. This CDR3 has 14 residues. CDR3 region: CASSLTGRGGELFF. The CDR3 coding sequence is TGTGCCAGCAGTCTGACAGGGAGAGGCGGGGAGCTGTTTTTT.

In its sample, this clonotype was seen many times. This rearrangement joins TRBV12-3 or TRBV12-4 to TRBJ2-7, with D unresolved. Trimming stripped 5 bases from V and 4 bases from J, with 9 bases between. The CDR3 is 12 residues long. The CDR3 sequence: CASSLQSYEQYF. CDR3 bases: TGTGCCAGCAGTCTTCAGAGTTACGAGCAGTACTTC.

CDR3 DNA: TGTGCCATCGATATGGGATGGGGGGTGGACACCGGGGAGCTGTTTTTT. The encoded protein is CAIDMGWGVDTGELFF. This chain connects TRBV12-3 or TRBV12-4 to TRBJ2-2, with D perhaps TRBD2 (6 bases). The CDR3 has 16 residues. The V and J ends lost 10 bases and 3 bases respectively, with 21 bases between them.